Listed below are T cell receptor beta chains from one sample, sequenced in a study of sequential checkpoint blockade in melanoma. Assay: immunoSEQ multiplex PCR; the TCRdb copy retains only in-frame clones and omits some. The sample holds about 19,000 clones, just under 75% seen once. The material was CD8+ T cells sorted from blood (inferred from file names), obtained from a patient given nivolumab and ipilimumab in sequence. All receptors come from a human donor with melanoma. CDR3s include the opening cysteine and the closing phenylalanine or tryptophan. Fields, in order: J gene, clone size, CDR3 length, D gene, V gene, CDR3 protein, CDR3 DNA. The D gene is left open where the match is weak. Some rows have no size entry. The others give once, few or many, or a class for an expanded clone.

J: TRBJ2-2; size: -; length: 15; D: -; V: TRBV6-5; CDR3: CASSYPSRGTGELFF; DNA: TGTGCCAGCAGTTACCCCTCCAGAGGCACCGGGGAGCTGTTTTTT
J: TRBJ2-1; size: -; length: 14; D: TRBD2; V: TRBV5-1; CDR3: CASSGAGGYNEQFF; DNA: TGCGCCAGCTCGGGAGCGGGAGGGTACAATGAGCAGTTCTTC
J: TRBJ1-1; size: -; length: 15; D: TRBD1; V: TRBV19; CDR3: CASTDRGIGNTEAFF; DNA: TGTGCCAGTACCGACAGGGGGATTGGGAACACTGAAGCTTTCTTT
J: TRBJ2-2; size: -; length: 21; D: TRBD1; V: TRBV15; CDR3: CATSRERTGTGSTANTGELFF; DNA: TGTGCCACCAGCAGAGAAAGGACCGGGACAGGGAGTACCGCGAACACCGGGGAGCTGTTTTTT
J: TRBJ2-1; size: -; length: 15; D: -; V: TRBV9; CDR3: CASSVDGRVGNEQFF; DNA: TGTGCCAGCAGCGTAGACGGGAGAGTTGGGAATGAGCAGTTCTTC
J: TRBJ2-7; size: -; length: 14; D: -; V: TRBV5-6; CDR3: CASSFYDSHYEQYF; DNA: TGTGCCAGCAGCTTTTATGACTCCCACTACGAGCAGTACTTC
J: TRBJ1-4; size: -; length: 15; D: -; V: TRBV19; CDR3: CASSTAGPTNEKLFF; DNA: TGTGCCAGTAGTACCGCGGGGCCAACTAATGAAAAACTGTTTTTT
J: TRBJ2-5; size: -; length: 19; D: -; V: TRBV21-1; CDR3: CASSKGTTGAVMGAETQYF; DNA: TGTGCCAGCAGCAAAGGCACGACAGGGGCGGTTATGGGGGCAGAGACCCAGTACTTC
J: TRBJ2-6; size: -; length: 18; D: TRBD1; V: TRBV5-1; CDR3: CASSDRDSPRSGANVLTF; DNA: TGCGCCAGCAGCGACCGGGACAGCCCTCGCTCTGGGGCCAACGTCCTGACTTTC
J: TRBJ1-1; size: -; length: 12; D: -; V: TRBV6-6; CDR3: CASSYSANEAFF; DNA: TGTGCCAGCAGTTACTCAGCCAATGAAGCTTTCTTT
J: TRBJ1-1; size: -; length: 14; D: -; V: TRBV7-3; CDR3: CASSLHQGNTEAFF; DNA: TGTGCCAGCAGCTTACACCAGGGGAACACTGAAGCTTTCTTT
J: TRBJ2-7; size: once; length: 13; D: -; V: TRBV27; CDR3: CASSFQGAYEQYF; DNA: TGTGCCAGCAGTTTCCAGGGCGCCTACGAGCAGTACTTC
J: TRBJ2-7; size: -; length: 13; D: -; V: TRBV4-3; CDR3: CASSQGRDSKQYF; DNA: TGCGCCAGCAGCCAAGGGAGGGACTCCAAGCAGTACTTC
J: TRBJ1-5; size: -; length: 16; D: -; V: TRBV28; CDR3: CASSLPPWTEVQPQHF; DNA: TGTGCCAGCAGTTTACCCCCTTGGACAGAGGTTCAGCCCCAGCATTTT
J: TRBJ2-1; size: -; length: 15; D: -; V: TRBV27; CDR3: CASSLSGSSYNEQFF; DNA: TGTGCCAGCAGTTTATCCGGGAGCTCCTACAATGAGCAGTTCTTC
J: TRBJ2-7; size: -; length: 14; D: -; V: TRBV28; CDR3: CASGDAGRLYEQYF; DNA: TGTGCCAGCGGGGATGCAGGGAGGCTCTACGAGCAGTACTTC
J: TRBJ2-1; size: once; length: 13; D: -; V: TRBV19; CDR3: CASSMGGADEQFF; DNA: TGTGCCAGTAGTATGGGGGGGGCCGATGAGCAGTTCTTC
J: TRBJ1-3; size: few; length: 16; D: -; V: TRBV27; CDR3: CASSPTPPDSGNTIYF; DNA: TGTGCCAGCAGTCCAACACCCCCAGACTCTGGAAACACCATATATTTT
J: TRBJ1-1; size: -; length: 18; D: TRBD1; V: TRBV7-8; CDR3: CASSLVDRGEYMNTEAFF; DNA: TGTGCCAGCAGCTTAGTCGACAGGGGGGAGTACATGAACACTGAAGCTTTCTTT
J: TRBJ2-7; size: many; length: 13; D: -; V: TRBV6-5; CDR3: CASSYSDTYEQYF; DNA: TGTGCCAGCAGTTACTCGGACACCTACGAGCAGTACTTC
J: TRBJ2-4; size: -; length: 11; D: -; V: TRBV30; CDR3: CAWSVGDIQYF; DNA: TGTGCCTGGAGTGTAGGGGACATTCAGTACTTC
J: TRBJ1-5; size: -; length: 16; D: TRBD1; V: TRBV7-8; CDR3: CASSLNPGGRNQPQHF; DNA: TGTGCCAGCAGCTTAAACCCAGGGGGCAGGAATCAGCCCCAGCATTTT
J: TRBJ2-7; size: -; length: 12; D: -; V: TRBV7-9; CDR3: CASRPLGNEQYF; DNA: TGTGCCAGCAGACCCCTCGGGAACGAGCAGTACTTC